Following are 4 T cell receptor beta chains from one sample sequenced in a study of beta chain features in type 1 diabetes. Findings and caveats of the study: The study found moderately but significantly shorter TCRB CDR3s in all four CD4+ subsets of Type 1 diabetes patients.

These receptors lack a known antigen. Every bit of the isolated RNA underwent reverse transcription, so sequencing read expressed TCRB transcripts. Profiling relied on immunoSEQ multiplex PCR, and the TCRdb table lists in-frame clones only, not all of them. The sample consists of over 300,000 clones, around 8.5% of them appearing once. The sequenced sample consisted of central memory CD4+ T cells from blood. Receptors were obtained from a man between 25 and 39 years old with type 1 diabetes.

V gene TRBV29-1 combines with J gene TRBJ2-5; tentatively, D is TRBD1 (5 bases). Germline CDR1 reads SQVTM; CDR2 reads ANQGSEA. The V gene lost 4 bases and the J gene lost 2 bases, with 14 bases spanning the gap. The CDR3 is 14 amino acids. The CDR3 reads CSVGRRGIQETQYF. CDR3 DNA: TGCAGCGTTGGCCGTAGGGGCATACAAGAGACCCAGTACTTC.

This clone was detected only a few times. This chain links TRBV5-1 with TRBJ1-1; a possible D gene is TRBD1 (6 bases). Deletions cut 1 base from V and 4 bases from J, with 8 bases between. This CDR3 has 13 residues. The germline CDR1 and CDR2 sequences are SGHRS and YFSETQ. The CDR3 DNA reads as TGCGCCAGCAGCTTGACAGGGATCACTGAAGCTTTCTTT. This encodes CASSLTGITEAFF.

This clone occurred a few times. The chain carries TRBV28 and TRBJ1-5, with 7 bases that match TRBD1. Unmatched junction bases numbered 9, after V lost 3 bases and J lost 7 bases. Germline CDR1 reads MDHEN; CDR2 reads SYDVKM. The CDR3 contains 15 residues. The CDR3 bases are TGTGCCAGCAGTTTCGACAGGGTAGTCGAGCAGCCCCAGCATTTT. It yields the protein CASSFDRVVEQPQHF.

This clone came up a few times. This chain joins TRBV11-3 and TRBJ2-3; TRBD2 matches at 10 bases. The V segment lost 2 bases and the J segment 6 bases; nucleotides outside the gene matches: 8. From germline, CDR1 is SGHNT and CDR2 YENEEA. CDR3 length: 16 residues. In nucleotides, the CDR3 is TGTGCCAGCAGCTTAAGCCTAGCGGGGGTCCGGGATACGCAGTATTTT. Its protein is CASSLSLAGVRDTQYF.